These 30 T cell receptor beta chains share one sample of origin, sequenced in a study of radiation and T cells in renal cell carcinoma. The sample's time point: blood 4 weeks post-SBRT, at nephrectomy. This sample's treatment: 15 Gy SBRT to primary tumor, nephrectomy 4 weeks later. Some clones are missing from TCRdb's copy, which holds only in-frame ones; the method was immunoSEQ multiplex PCR. The sample consists of about 86,000 clones, 70% to 90% of them appearing once. The starting material was blood, obtained from a patient whose treatment included radiotherapy and nephrectomy. The receptors come from a man over 45 with renal cell carcinoma.

V usage is TRBV9 and J usage is TRBJ1-2; D is possibly TRBD1 (5 bases). The V end was cut by 0 bases, the J end by 1 base, with 10 bases between. CDR3 length: 15 amino acids. The germline gives CDR1 SGDLS, CDR2 YYNGEE. CDR3 in amino acids: CASSVEPRVNYGYTF. As DNA, the CDR3 is TGTGCCAGCAGCGTAGAACCCAGGGTTAACTATGGCTACACCTTC.

V and J are TRBV19 and TRBJ2-5; TRBD1 aligns across 8 bases. The V gene end was trimmed by 6 bases and the J gene end by 7 bases; junction bases not matched to a gene: 10. This CDR3 is 14 amino acids long. CDR1 is LNHDA, CDR2 SQIVND, per germline (reference sequence). This CDR3 reads CASSVPGGLGTQYF. The DNA of the CDR3 is TGTGCCAGTAGCGTACCAGGGGGCCTTGGGACCCAGTACTTC.

The genes are TRBV6-1 and TRBJ2-4; a possible D gene is TRBD1 (5 bases). This CDR3 has 14 residues. In germline, CDR1 is MNHNS, CDR2 SASEGT. Trimming took off 2 bases at V and 7 bases at J, with 12 bases between the two ends. This chain's CDR3 is CASSEPAGPNIQYF. The CDR3 DNA follows: TGTGCCAGCAGTGAACCCGCAGGGCCGAACATTCAGTACTTC.

The chain is built from TRBV28 and TRBJ2-7; 7 bases match TRBD1. CDR1 is MDHEN and CDR2 is SYDVKM in the germline V gene. This CDR3 has 11 residues. J lost 6 bases, V lost 5 bases, and 1 base had no gene match. CDR3 sequence: CASSTGVEQYF. CDR3 DNA sequence: TGTGCCAGCAGTACAGGGGTCGAGCAGTACTTC.

This clone occurred a few times. The CDR3 DNA sequence: TGTGCCAGCAGGCAAGCATCTTACGAGCAGTACTTC. Encoded protein: CASRQASYEQYF. The rearrangement joins TRBV28 to TRBJ2-7, with no clear D. The CDR3 runs 12 residues. With 6 bases removed from V and 4 bases from J, the gap between germline ends came to 10 bases. From germline, CDR1 is MDHEN and CDR2 SYDVKM.

The genes are TRBV5-1 and TRBJ1-4; D ambiguous. The CDR3 consists of 15 residues. Germline-derived CDR1 and CDR2 are SGHRS and YFSETQ. V was shortened by 3 bases and J by 3 bases, with 12 bases between the two germline ends. This chain's CDR3 is CASSSEGRPNEKLFF. DNA for the CDR3: TGCGCCAGCAGCTCGGAAGGACGGCCTAATGAAAAACTGTTTTTT.

This chain connects TRBV5-5 to TRBJ1-6, with a tentative D call TRBD1 (5 bases). The CDR3 consists of 15 residues. The germline V gene encodes CDR1 SGHKS and CDR2 YYEKEE (reference sequence). With 1 base removed from V and 5 bases from J, the gap between germline ends came to 10 bases. CDR3 region: CASSLSGPNNSPLHF. The CDR3 nucleotides are TGTGCCAGCAGCTTGTCGGGACCGAATAATTCACCCCTCCACTTT.

The genes are TRBV7-9 and TRBJ2-3; TRBD2 might be the D (5 bases). The CDR3 sequence is 12 residues long. CDR1 is SEHNR, CDR2 FQNEAQ, per germline (reference sequence). V was shortened by 7 bases and J by 5 bases, with 10 bases between the two germline ends. The CDR3 region is CASTWERDTQYF. CDR3 nucleotides: TGTGCCAGCACCTGGGAGCGAGATACGCAGTATTTT.

CDR3 loop: CASSIGAVNYGYTF. The CDR3 coding sequence is TGTGCCAGTAGTATAGGAGCCGTTAACTATGGCTACACCTTC. V and J are TRBV19 and TRBJ1-2; D unresolved. The CDR3 runs to 14 residues. The germline V and J ends were trimmed by 1 base and 1 base, with 7 bases remaining between them. Germline V gene sequence: CDR1 LNHDA, CDR2 SQIVND (reference sequence).

This clone was recorded a few times. This chain uses TRBV27 with TRBJ1-5, with D maybe TRBD1 (5 bases). The V end lost 2 bases, the J end lost 9 bases, and 11 bases lay between the germline ends. The CDR3 runs to 13 residues. CDR1 is MNHEY and CDR2 is SMNVEV in the germline V gene (reference sequence). The CDR3 bases are TGTGCCAGCAGTTTAGGGACCGGCTTGCCCCAGCATTTT. Its protein product is CASSLGTGLPQHF.

The rearrangement links TRBV10-3 to TRBJ1-2; unclear D gene. The ends were cut back, 2 bases at V and 2 bases at J, with 6 bases in the middle. The CDR3 runs 13 residues. Germline V gene sequence: CDR1 ENHRY, CDR2 SYGVKD. Written as DNA, the CDR3 is TGTGCCATCAGTGAGGCCGGAAACTATGGCTACACCTTC. Amino acids: CAISEAGNYGYTF.

V usage is TRBV15 and J usage is TRBJ2-2, with D possibly TRBD2 on 6 matching bases. The ends were cut back, 0 bases at V and 7 bases at J, with 9 bases in the middle. The V gene's germline CDR1 is LNHNV and CDR2 YYDKDF (reference sequence). This CDR3 spans 14 amino acids. CDR3 sequence: CATSRDRESGELFF. In DNA, the CDR3 is TGTGCCACCAGCAGAGATCGGGAGAGCGGGGAGCTGTTTTTT.

The genes are TRBV2 and TRBJ2-3, with TRBD1 matching over 9 bases. Germline values: CDR1 SNHLY, CDR2 FYNNEI. The CDR3 extends over 16 amino acids. Germline trimming cut 5 bases from V and 2 bases from J; bases unmatched to any gene: 8. DNA for the CDR3: TGTGCCAGCAGTCCCATCGACAGGGGGAACACAGATACGCAGTATTTT. As protein: CASSPIDRGNTDTQYF.

The chain recombines TRBV2 with TRBJ1-5; no reliable D call. CDR1 and CDR2 from the germline V gene are SNHLY and FYNNEI. CDR3 length equals 14 residues. V was pared by 6 bases and J by 0 bases, with 9 bases between. CDR3 region: CASRQTYSNQPQHF. The CDR3 DNA is TGTGCCAGCAGACAGACGTATAGCAATCAGCCCCAGCATTTT.

The rearrangement links TRBV7-9 to TRBJ1-1; possibly TRBD1 for D (5 bases). The germline CDR1 and CDR2 sequences are SEHNR and FQNEAQ (reference sequence). V was shortened by 3 bases and J by 0 bases, with 8 bases between the two germline ends. This CDR3 contains 14 residues. In DNA, the CDR3 is TGTGCCAGCAGCTTTTGGGACTTGAACACTGAAGCTTTCTTT. It specifies CASSFWDLNTEAFF.

This sequence joins TRBV19 and TRBJ2-1; D remains unclear. V was shortened by 5 bases and J by 5 bases, with 13 bases between the two germline ends. Per the germline V gene, CDR1 is LNHDA and CDR2 is SQIVND (reference sequence). CDR3 length: 14 residues. The CDR3 DNA reads as TGTGCCAGTAGTCTTATCCAAAGCCACAATGAGCAGTTCTTC. Its protein is CASSLIQSHNEQFF.

This chain uses TRBV7-2 with TRBJ2-5; 12 bases match TRBD1. The CDR3 covers 17 residues. The trim removed 1 base at V and 4 bases at J, leaving 7 bases unmatched. Looked up from germline, CDR1 is SGHTA and CDR2 is FQGNSA. The DNA of the CDR3 is TGTGCCAGCAGCTTAGTAGGAGGGACAGGGGGCGGAGAGACCCAGTACTTC. It translates to CASSLVGGTGGGETQYF.

The chain carries TRBV6-5 and TRBJ1-1, with D uncertain. With 7 bases removed from V and 6 bases from J, the gap between germline ends came to 15 bases. In germline, CDR1 is MNHEY, CDR2 SVGAGI. This CDR3 is 13 amino acids long. CDR3 amino acids: CASINEKGPEAFF. Written as DNA, the CDR3 is TGTGCCAGCATTAATGAGAAAGGCCCTGAAGCTTTCTTT.

The V gene is TRBV29-1, the J gene TRBJ1-1; D may be TRBD1 (6 bases). The V gene's germline CDR1 is SQVTM and CDR2 ANQGSEA. The CDR3 spans 13 residues. Trimming shortened V by 6 bases and J by 0 bases, and 11 bases separated the two germline ends. CDR3: CSVHGQLNTEAFF. In DNA, the CDR3 is TGCAGCGTGCACGGACAGTTGAACACTGAAGCTTTCTTT.

This chain joins TRBV6-6 and TRBJ2-3, with D unclear. The CDR3 length is 13 residues. V shed 4 bases and J shed 0 bases, with 5 bases lying between them. Per the germline V gene, CDR1 is MNHNY and CDR2 is SVGAGI (reference sequence). The CDR3 DNA sequence: TGTGCCAGCAGTTCCAAGAGCACAGATACGCAGTATTTT. Translating it yields CASSSKSTDTQYF.

Here the CDR3 DNA reads TGTGCCAGCAGTTACCGGCCCGACAACACAGATACGCAGTATTTT. It translates to CASSYRPDNTDTQYF. V and J are TRBV6-5 and TRBJ2-3; D gene ambiguous. Germline V CDR1 and CDR2: MNHEY, SVGAGI. The CDR3 covers 15 residues. The V and J ends lost 2 bases and 2 bases respectively, with 11 bases between them.

This sequence joins TRBV4-1 and TRBJ2-3, with TRBD1 matching 12 bases. CDR1 and CDR2 from the germline V gene are MGHRA and YSYEKL. This CDR3 contains 17 residues. V gave up 6 bases and J gave up 4 bases; unmatched junction bases: 11. The CDR3 loop is CASRKRAGTGGADTQYF. CDR3 nucleotides: TGCGCCAGCAGGAAACGAGCCGGGACAGGGGGCGCAGATACGCAGTATTTT.

This clone showed up just a few times. This chain connects TRBV9 to TRBJ1-3, with a tentative D call TRBD1 (5 bases). The CDR3 contains 17 residues. V lost 4 bases to trimming and J lost 0 bases, with 17 bases between them. Germline CDR1 and CDR2: SGDLS and YYNGEE. CDR3 loop: CASSPLAWGFSGNTIYF. The CDR3 nucleotides read TGTGCCAGCAGCCCCCTCGCGTGGGGCTTCTCTGGAAACACCATATATTTT. Combining the CDR3 with reference TRBV9 and TRBJ1-3 gives the whole variable domain DSGVTQTPKHLITATGQRVTLRCSPRSGDLSVYWYQQSLDQGLQFLIQYYNGEERAKGNILERFSAQQFPDLHSELNLSSLELGDSALYFCASSPLAWGFSGNTIYFGEGSWLTVV.

This chain links TRBV5-1 with TRBJ2-3, with 10 positions matching TRBD2. CDR3 length: 15 amino acids. Germline V gene data show CDR1 as SGHRS and CDR2 as YFSETQ. V was pared by 5 bases and J by 5 bases, with 8 bases of the junction left unmatched. DNA for the CDR3: TGCGCCAGCAGTCCGGCTAGCGGGGGCGGAGATACGCAGTATTTT. It is translated as CASSPASGGGDTQYF.

The rearrangement uses TRBV9 and TRBJ1-2; 8 positions match TRBD1. CDR3 length: 14 amino acids. The V and J ends lost 5 bases and 0 bases, in that order; junction bases with no gene match: 3. In germline, CDR1 is SGDLS, CDR2 YYNGEE. CDR3 amino acids: CASSAGGPNYGYTF. The CDR3 DNA is TGTGCCAGCAGTGCAGGGGGCCCTAACTATGGCTACACCTTC.

The genes are TRBV6-5 and TRBJ2-7; 9 nucleotides match TRBD2. Looked up from germline, CDR1 is MNHEY and CDR2 is SVGAGI. Unmatched junction bases numbered 3, after V lost 5 bases and J lost 1 base. The length of the CDR3 is 14 residues. The CDR3 reads CASSLSGRSYEQYF. In DNA, the CDR3 is TGTGCCAGCAGTCTTAGCGGGAGATCCTACGAGCAGTACTTC.

The chain uses TRBV7-9 and TRBJ2-1; D possibly corresponds to TRBD2 (6 bases). Looked up from germline, CDR1 is SEHNR and CDR2 is FQNEAQ (reference sequence). This CDR3 region has 15 residues. The V and J ends lost 5 bases and 8 bases respectively, with 19 bases between them. The DNA for the CDR3 is TGTGCCAGCAGCCAACTAGCCGGGAGCGAGTATGAGCAGTTCTTC. It codes for CASSQLAGSEYEQFF.

The chain joins TRBV7-9 to TRBJ2-3; D call uncertain. V was clipped by 3 bases and J by 2 bases, with 0 bases between them. The CDR3 length is 11 residues. CDR1 is SEHNR, CDR2 FQNEAQ, per germline (reference sequence). For the CDR3, the DNA is TGTGCCAGCAGCTTCACAGATACGCAGTATTTT. This translates into CASSFTDTQYF.

The DNA of the CDR3 is TGTGCCAGCAGCTTGGGGCAGGCGAATGAAAAACTGTTTTTT. This translates into CASSLGQANEKLFF. This chain connects TRBV5-5 to TRBJ1-4, with no clear D. Germline lookup yields CDR1 SGHKS and CDR2 YYEKEE (reference sequence). The CDR3 consists of 14 residues. The V end lost 0 bases, the J end lost 5 bases, and 8 bases lay between the germline ends.

The rearrangement links TRBV5-1 to TRBJ2-3, with 8 positions matching TRBD2. The germline gives CDR1 SGHRS, CDR2 YFSETQ. Germline trimming cut 4 bases from V and 5 bases from J; bases unmatched to any gene: 6. This CDR3 contains 14 residues. CDR3 sequence reads: CASSRRLAQDTQYF. CDR3 bases: TGCGCCAGCAGCCGGAGACTAGCGCAAGATACGCAGTATTTT. Full variable domain (missing parts from reference TRBV5-1 and TRBJ2-3): KAGVTQTPRYLIKTRGQQVTLSCSPISGHRSVSWYQQTPGQGLQFLFEYFSETQRNKGNFPGRFSGRQFSNSRSEMNVSTLELGDSALYLCASSRRLAQDTQYFGPGTRLTVL.